Given below is one T cell receptor (beta chain) in context. Its antigen is unknown. This CDR3 has 13 residues. Germline assignment: CDR1 LNHDA and CDR2 SQIVND (reference sequence). Trimming cost V 7 bases and J 2 bases, with 11 bases left between them. Using immunoSEQ multiplex PCR, the repertoire was profiled, and TCRdb retains in-frame clones only, with some absent. The sample contains 110,000 to 150,000 clones, over 90% of which appear only once. This specimen belongs to a study of graft-versus-host responses after intestinal transplantation. Sequenced here: unstimulated CD4+ T cells sorted from spleen or lymph node cells, sampled before intestinal transplant. The TCR comes from a human donor who received an intestinal transplant. The rearrangement uses TRBV19 and TRBJ1-1, with D uncertain. In nucleotides, the CDR3 is TGTGCCAGTATTAACCCACGTAACACTGAAGCTTTCTTT. It codes for CASINPRNTEAFF.